Below are 14 T cell receptor beta chains sequenced from a single sample in a study of radiation and T cells in renal cell carcinoma. Time point indicated: blood 2 weeks post-SBRT. Treatment given: 15 Gy SBRT to primary tumor, nephrectomy 4 weeks later. Some clones are missing from TCRdb's copy, which holds only in-frame ones; the method was immunoSEQ multiplex PCR. The table records tens of thousands of clones, 65% to 90% of them present only once. Sequenced here: blood, sampled from a patient whose treatment included radiotherapy and nephrectomy. Source of these receptors: a woman aged 45-60 years with renal cell carcinoma.

The genes are TRBV14 and TRBJ1-1; D unresolved. In germline, CDR1 is SGHDN, CDR2 FVKESK. The CDR3 loop spans 14 amino acids. V was cut by 0 bases and J by 0 bases, with 5 bases left in between. This CDR3 reads CASSQDSVNTEAFF. DNA of the CDR3: TGTGCCAGCAGCCAAGATTCGGTGAACACTGAAGCTTTCTTT.

The chain has TRBV15 and TRBJ1-4; 8 nucleotides line up with TRBD1. CDR3 length: 16 residues. The ends lost 0 bases at V and 8 bases at J; junction bases unmatched: 8. Germline V CDR1 and CDR2: LNHNV, YYDKDF (reference sequence). The CDR3 bases are TGTGCCACCAGCAGAGATAGCGGACAGGGCGCGGAAAAACTGTTTTTT. Protein product: CATSRDSGQGAEKLFF.

The CDR3 nucleotides read TGTGCCAGTAGAACGGGGGCGCGCTCTACAAATCAGCCCCAGCATTTT. It encodes CASRTGARSTNQPQHF. This sequence joins TRBV19 and TRBJ1-5; D perhaps matches TRBD1 (6 bases). This CDR3 has 16 residues. Germline loops: CDR1 LNHDA, CDR2 SQIVND (reference sequence). Trimming took 6 bases from V and 4 from J, leaving 19 bases between them.

This chain connects TRBV2 to TRBJ2-1; D is possibly TRBD2 (5 bases). Germline V gene lookup returns CDR1 SNHLY and CDR2 FYNNEI. Trimming pared 4 bases from V and 0 bases from J, leaving 10 bases between. CDR3 length: 15 residues. This CDR3 is CASSVVGSSYNEQFF. DNA for the CDR3: TGTGCCAGCAGTGTGGTGGGGAGCTCCTACAATGAGCAGTTCTTC.

The chain links TRBV5-5 to TRBJ1-5, with 12 nucleotides matching TRBD1. The CDR3 has 15 residues. Germline V gives CDR1 SGHKS, CDR2 YYEKEE (reference sequence). Unmatched junction bases numbered 3, after V lost 3 bases and J lost 5 bases. The CDR3 region is CASSSGTGGYQPQHF. The CDR3 coding sequence is TGTGCCAGCAGCTCCGGGACAGGGGGCTATCAGCCCCAGCATTTT.

The genes are TRBV28 and TRBJ2-5, with 9 bases identical to TRBD1. Per germline, CDR1 MDHEN and CDR2 SYDVKM. The CDR3 contains 17 residues. Losses at the gene ends were 8 bases for V and 5 bases for J; bases not matched to a gene: 18. CDR3 DNA: TGTGCCAGCGTGGGGGGGGACAGGGAAAAAGTGTTGGAGACCCAGTACTTC. Residues: CASVGGDREKVLETQYF.

The chain links TRBV6-5 to TRBJ1-1; D is unclear. With 10 bases removed from V and 6 bases from J, the gap between germline ends came to 9 bases. CDR3 length: 10 residues. CDR1 is MNHEY and CDR2 is SVGAGI in the germline V gene. The CDR3 is CATSHSEAFF. In nucleotides, the CDR3 is TGTGCCACCTCTCATTCTGAAGCTTTCTTT.

This chain joins TRBV20-1 and TRBJ2-7, with D perhaps given as TRBD1 or TRBD2 (5 bases each). The CDR3 runs 11 residues. The germline gives CDR1 DFQATT, CDR2 SNEGSKA (reference sequence). V dropped 6 bases and J dropped 6 bases, with 12 bases sitting between them. DNA of the CDR3: TGCAGTGCAGCCACTAGGGGCGAGCAGTACTTC. Protein: CSAATRGEQYF.

The chain is built from TRBV9 and TRBJ1-3; no firm D call. The CDR3 has 16 amino acids. CDR1 and CDR2 from the germline V gene are SGDLS and YYNGEE. Trimming shortened V by 4 bases and J by 1 base, and 15 bases separated the two germline ends. The chain's CDR3 is CASSLSRGFSGNTIYF. As DNA, the CDR3 is TGTGCCAGCAGCCTTTCTCGGGGTTTTTCTGGAAACACCATATATTTT.

This chain joins TRBV28 and TRBJ2-7, with TRBD2 as a possible D gene (6 bases). The CDR3 totals 17 residues. Germline V gene data show CDR1 as MDHEN and CDR2 as SYDVKM. The V and J ends lost 4 bases and 5 bases respectively, with 24 bases between them. The CDR3 loop is CASSSPAFYGSIDEQYF. The CDR3 region has the DNA TGTGCCAGCAGTTCCCCCGCTTTTTACGGGAGTATCGACGAGCAGTACTTC.

The rearrangement links TRBV27 to TRBJ1-2, with a tentative D call TRBD1 (6 bases). The CDR3 has 16 amino acids. Germline CDR1 reads MNHEY; CDR2 reads SMNVEV (reference sequence). Trimming took off 3 bases at V and 2 bases at J, with 16 bases between the two ends. The CDR3 DNA sequence: TGTGCCAGCAGTTTGAAGGGGGGGTGGGGGAACTATGGCTACACCTTC. Amino acid sequence: CASSLKGGWGNYGYTF.

This clone appeared once. The J gene is TRBJ1-2, the V gene TRBV28; possible D gene TRBD1, 6 bases. CDR1 MDHEN and CDR2 SYDVKM come from the germline V gene. V dropped 7 bases and J dropped 4 bases, with 19 bases sitting between them. The CDR3 is 15 amino acids. The chain's CDR3 is CASINGQLPFYGYTF. Here the CDR3 DNA reads TGTGCCAGCATAAATGGACAGCTCCCGTTCTATGGCTACACCTTC.

J is TRBJ2-2 and V is TRBV9; 8 bases agree with TRBD1. The CDR3 is 16 amino acids. CDR1 is SGDLS, CDR2 YYNGEE, per germline. With 1 base clipped from V and 7 bases from J, the junction kept 9 bases outside the gene matches. The DNA of the CDR3 is TGTGCCAGCAGCGTACCGACAGGGGTTGAGAGCGGGGAGCTGTTTTTT. This sequence encodes CASSVPTGVESGELFF.

The V call is TRBV27, the J call TRBJ2-3, with 9 bases aligning to TRBD1. CDR1 MNHEY and CDR2 SMNVEV come from the germline V gene (reference sequence). The CDR3 sequence is 16 residues long. V lost 6 bases, J lost 2 bases, and 9 bases stayed unmatched. The CDR3 DNA follows: TGTGCCAGCAGCCGAGCGACAGGGGGATCCACAGATACGCAGTATTTT. The encoded protein is CASSRATGGSTDTQYF.